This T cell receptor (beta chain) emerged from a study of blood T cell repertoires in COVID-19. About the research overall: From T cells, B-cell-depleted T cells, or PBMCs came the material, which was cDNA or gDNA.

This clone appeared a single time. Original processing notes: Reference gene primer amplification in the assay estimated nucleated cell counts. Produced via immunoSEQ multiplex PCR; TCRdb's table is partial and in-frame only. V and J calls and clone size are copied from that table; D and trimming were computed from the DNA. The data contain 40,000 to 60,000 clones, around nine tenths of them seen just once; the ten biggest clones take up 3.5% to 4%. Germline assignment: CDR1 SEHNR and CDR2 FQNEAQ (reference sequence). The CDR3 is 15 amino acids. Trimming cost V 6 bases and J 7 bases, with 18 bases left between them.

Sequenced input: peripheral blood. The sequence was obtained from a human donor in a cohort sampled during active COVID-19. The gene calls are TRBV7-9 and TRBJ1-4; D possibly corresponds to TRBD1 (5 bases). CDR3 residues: CASRPNGGIGEKLFF. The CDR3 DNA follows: TGTGCCAGCAGGCCTAATGGGGGGATCGGTGAAAAACTGTTTTTT. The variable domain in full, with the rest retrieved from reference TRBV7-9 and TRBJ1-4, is DTGVSQNPRHKITKRGQNVTFRCDPISEHNRLYWYRQTLGQGPEFLTYFQNEAQLEKSRLLSDRFSAERPKGSFSTLEIQRTEQGDSAMYLCASRPNGGIGEKLFFGSGTQLSVL.